A single sample gave rise to the 30 T cell receptor beta chains below, sequenced in a study of shared clonotypes between healthy human individuals. TCRdb's table, derived via immunoSEQ multiplex PCR, lists solely in-frame clones and lacks some. The sample has some 2.3 million clones, 90% to 95% seen once; the top ten hold about 0.39%. The sequencing sample was made of naive CD4+ T cells from PBMCs. Specified subset: CD45RA+ positively selected. Receptor source: a man younger than 35 in good health. Some clones in this sample may be carry-over from other donors' samples.

About this clone: In the same sample, other DNA sequences code for this CDR3. The rearrangement links TRBV29-1 to TRBJ1-1; D might be TRBD1 (5 bases). Germline CDR1 reads SQVTM; CDR2 reads ANQGSEA. V was trimmed by 4 bases and J by 0 bases, leaving 9 bases between them. This CDR3 contains 13 residues. This chain's CDR3 is CSVGGVMNTEAFF. As DNA, the CDR3 is TGCAGCGTTGGGGGGGTCATGAACACTGAAGCTTTCTTT.

The CDR3 loop is CASSYREERGTGAGNTIYF. The CDR3 nucleotides are TGTGCCAGCAGCTACAGGGAGGAACGGGGCACTGGGGCTGGAAACACCATATATTTT. This chain joins TRBV7-9 and TRBJ1-3; possibly TRBD1 for D (6 bases). V lost 4 bases and J 2 bases, leaving 24 bases between the germline ends. CDR3 length equals 19 residues. Per germline, CDR1 SEHNR and CDR2 FQNEAQ (reference sequence).

The gene calls are TRBV7-9 and TRBJ2-1; TRBD2 matches at 9 bases. J lost 8 bases, V lost 5 bases, and 10 bases had no gene match. Germline-derived CDR1 and CDR2 are SEHNR and FQNEAQ (reference sequence). The CDR3 totals 15 residues. The DNA for the CDR3 is TGTGCCAGCAGCCGTCCGGGACTAGCTTTCTATGAGCAGTTCTTC. Residues: CASSRPGLAFYEQFF.

The V gene is TRBV30, the J gene TRBJ1-4; D call uncertain. Germline loops: CDR1 GTSNPN, CDR2 SVGIG (reference sequence). V dropped 2 bases and J dropped 0 bases, with 10 bases sitting between them. CDR3 length: 15 residues. CDR3 DNA: TGTGCCTGGAGTTCCGATGCGACAACTAATGAAAAACTGTTTTTT. Translation gives CAWSSDATTNEKLFF.

The chain carries TRBV4-3 and TRBJ2-7; maybe TRBD2 (5 bases). The V end was cut by 5 bases, the J end by 0 bases, with 11 bases between. Per germline, CDR1 LGHNA and CDR2 YSLEER. The length of the CDR3 is 14 residues. The CDR3 loop is CASSNGRDSYEQYF. The CDR3, as DNA: TGCGCCAGCAGCAATGGACGGGACTCCTACGAGCAGTACTTC.

In the case of this clone: The sample carries other DNA sequences with the same CDR3. The gene calls are TRBV30 and TRBJ2-1, with D perhaps TRBD1 or TRBD2 (5 bases each). V gave up 2 bases and J gave up 0 bases, with 11 bases separating them. CDR3 length: 15 residues. Per the germline V gene, CDR1 is GTSNPN and CDR2 is SVGIG (reference sequence). The CDR3 protein is CAWSSGTSSYNEQFF. The CDR3 nucleotides read TGTGCCTGGAGTTCCGGGACGAGCTCCTACAATGAGCAGTTCTTC.

The chain carries TRBV2 and TRBJ2-2; D uncertain. Between the trimmed V and J ends, which lost 6 bases and 0 bases, there was a span of 11 bases. This CDR3 is 15 amino acids long. Germline-derived CDR1 and CDR2 are SNHLY and FYNNEI. The CDR3 here is CASRPVRANTGELFF. The CDR3, as DNA: TGTGCCAGCAGACCCGTAAGGGCGAACACCGGGGAGCTGTTTTTT.

The chain employs TRBV5-1 and TRBJ2-1, with 8 nucleotides matching TRBD2. V shed 0 bases, J shed 6 bases, and the junction held 5 bases outside the gene matches. Germline values: CDR1 SGHRS, CDR2 YFSETQ. CDR3 length: 15 amino acids. The CDR3 loop reads CASSLVASGLNEQFF. CDR3 nucleotide sequence: TGCGCCAGCAGCTTGGTCGCTAGCGGGCTCAATGAGCAGTTCTTC.

The chain uses TRBV6-6 and TRBJ2-7; tentatively, D is TRBD2 (6 bases). This CDR3 has 14 residues. The germline CDR1 and CDR2 sequences are MNHNY and SVGAGI (reference sequence). V lost 8 bases and J lost 4, with 18 bases in between. CDR3 bases: TGTGCCAGCGGGGGGAGCAGCGGGCCGTACGAGCAGTACTTC. Encoded protein: CASGGSSGPYEQYF.

As to this clone: This same CDR3 is encoded by further DNA sequences in the sample. V usage is TRBV5-1 and J usage is TRBJ2-3; 10 positions match TRBD1. CDR1 SGHRS and CDR2 YFSETQ come from the germline V gene. The CDR3 runs to 15 residues. V gave up 4 bases and J gave up 3 bases; unmatched junction bases: 5. The CDR3 coding sequence is TGCGCCAGCAGCACCGGACAGGGGGGAACAGATACGCAGTATTTT. Its protein is CASSTGQGGTDTQYF. Drawing the rest from reference TRBV5-1 and TRBJ2-3, the complete variable domain is KAGVTQTPRYLIKTRGQQVTLSCSPISGHRSVSWYQQTPGQGLQFLFEYFSETQRNKGNFPGRFSGRQFSNSRSEMNVSTLELGDSALYLCASSTGQGGTDTQYFGPGTRLTVL.

The CDR3 DNA sequence: TGCGCCAGCAGCCGCGGGACAGGGGGCGTCCTGACGAGCTCTGGAAACACCATATATTTT. It encodes CASSRGTGGVLTSSGNTIYF. The chain joins TRBV5-1 to TRBJ1-3; 12 positions match TRBD1. Trimming took 4 bases from V and 0 from J; bases not matched to a gene: 14. Germline CDR1 is SGHRS and CDR2 is YFSETQ. This CDR3 spans 20 amino acids.

This rearrangement joins TRBV5-1 to TRBJ2-2; D is undetermined. V was pared by 0 bases and J by 3 bases, with 6 bases between. The CDR3 covers 14 residues. From germline, CDR1 is SGHRS and CDR2 YFSETQ. The DNA for the CDR3 is TGCGCCAGCAGCTTGGACACATACACCGGGGAGCTGTTTTTT. This translates into CASSLDTYTGELFF.

This chain uses TRBV19 with TRBJ2-7; D tentatively reads TRBD1 or TRBD2 (5 bases each). Per the germline V gene, CDR1 is LNHDA and CDR2 is SQIVND (reference sequence). With 4 bases removed from V and 0 bases from J, the gap between germline ends came to 16 bases. This CDR3 region has 16 residues. CDR3 coding DNA: TGTGCCAGTAGTACATCTTGGGGGACGAGCTCCTACGAGCAGTACTTC. Translated: CASSTSWGTSSYEQYF.

The chain couples TRBV5-1 to TRBJ2-5, with D possibly TRBD1 on 5 matching bases. The CDR3 covers 12 residues. The V end lost 7 bases, the J end lost 6 bases, and 13 bases lay between the germline ends. Germline CDR1 and CDR2: SGHRS and YFSETQ. This CDR3 reads CASLKGDQTQYF. The CDR3 nucleotides are TGCGCCAGCCTCAAAGGGGATCAGACCCAGTACTTC. Full variable domain (rest looked up from reference TRBV5-1 and TRBJ2-5): KAGVTQTPRYLIKTRGQQVTLSCSPISGHRSVSWYQQTPGQGLQFLFEYFSETQRNKGNFPGRFSGRQFSNSRSEMNVSTLELGDSALYLCASLKGDQTQYFGPGTRLLVL.

Written as DNA, the CDR3 is TGTGCCAGCAGTGAATATGTGGGGAGCTCCTACAATGAGCAGTTCTTC. Its protein is CASSEYVGSSYNEQFF. This rearrangement joins TRBV6-1 to TRBJ2-1; tentative D call: TRBD2 (5 bases). The CDR3 runs to 16 residues. CDR1 and CDR2 from the germline V gene are MNHNS and SASEGT. The germline V and J ends were trimmed by 2 bases and 0 bases, with 11 bases remaining between them.

The genes are TRBV4-1 and TRBJ2-5; D assignment may be TRBD1 or TRBD2 (5 bases each). The germline V gene encodes CDR1 MGHRA and CDR2 YSYEKL. Trimming took off 2 bases at V and 2 bases at J, with 21 bases between the two ends. This CDR3 has 18 amino acids. The CDR3 bases are TGCGCCAGCAGCCAAACTGGTCGTCCGGGACGGCGGCAAGAGACCCAGTACTTC. Amino acids: CASSQTGRPGRRQETQYF.

V gene TRBV10-2 combines with J gene TRBJ2-5; perhaps TRBD2 as D (6 bases). V dropped 3 bases and J dropped 3 bases, with 11 bases sitting between them. This CDR3 has 14 amino acids. Germline loops: CDR1 WSHSY, CDR2 SAAADI. The CDR3 loop is CASSDWGVEETQYF. CDR3 nucleotide sequence: TGCGCCAGCAGTGATTGGGGGGTCGAAGAGACCCAGTACTTC.

The chain recombines TRBV6-1 with TRBJ2-5; perhaps TRBD1 as D (5 bases). The better agreement between TRBJ2-7 and the DNA end casts doubt on the J call. This CDR3 is 15 amino acids long. Looked up from germline, CDR1 is MNHNS and CDR2 is SASEGT. The CDR3 reads CASSEQGSFSYEQYF. The CDR3 DNA is TGTGCCAGCAGTGAGCAGGGATCCTTCTCCTACGAGCAGTACTTC.

V and J are TRBV5-4 and TRBJ2-1; D ambiguous. From germline, CDR1 is SGHNT and CDR2 YYREEE (reference sequence). The CDR3 contains 16 residues. The germline V and J ends were trimmed by 0 bases and 0 bases, with 10 bases remaining between them. The DNA for the CDR3 is TGTGCCAGCAGCTTGGGGGCAGCCCTCTCCTACAATGAGCAGTTCTTC. Translation: CASSLGAALSYNEQFF.

The CDR3 spells CASSPSPGILTYNEQFF. The CDR3 coding sequence is TGTGCCAGCAGTCCAAGTCCGGGAATTCTAACCTACAATGAGCAGTTCTTC. The chain recombines TRBV25-1 with TRBJ2-1, with a weak D call TRBD2 (5 bases). There are 17 residues in the CDR3. V was pared by 5 bases and J by 2 bases, with 19 bases between. Germline lookup yields CDR1 MGHDK and CDR2 SYGVNS. The full variable domain, completed using reference TRBV25-1 and TRBJ2-1, is EADIYQTPRYLVIGTGKKITLECSQTMGHDKMYWYQQDPGMELHLIHYSYGVNSTEKGDLSSESTVSRIRTEHFPLTLESARPSHTSQYLCASSPSPGILTYNEQFFGPGTRLTVL.

The chain is built from TRBV7-3 and TRBJ2-1, with D hard to call. CDR1 is SGHTA, CDR2 FQGTGA, per germline. V lost 5 bases to trimming and J lost 5 bases, with 7 bases between them. This CDR3 is built from 12 residues. CDR3 protein: CASSEPHNEQFF. CDR3 bases: TGTGCCAGCAGCGAGCCCCACAATGAGCAGTTCTTC.

The chain couples TRBV6-1 to TRBJ1-1; 9 nucleotides agree with TRBD1. V trimming: 5 bases; J trimming: 4 bases; junction bases outside the gene matches: 5. Germline V gene data show CDR1 as MNHNS and CDR2 as SASEGT. The CDR3 totals 14 residues. The CDR3 bases are TGTGCCAGCAGTATGGGACAGGGAGCCACTGAAGCTTTCTTT. This translates into CASSMGQGATEAFF.

The V gene is TRBV2, the J gene TRBJ2-2; D is undetermined. Per the germline V gene, CDR1 is SNHLY and CDR2 is FYNNEI. This CDR3 region has 15 residues. V dropped 5 bases and J dropped 2 bases, with 12 bases sitting between them. The CDR3 sequence: CASSFIDFNTGELFF. In DNA form, the CDR3 reads TGTGCCAGCAGTTTTATCGACTTCAACACCGGGGAGCTGTTTTTT. Filled out from reference TRBV2 and TRBJ2-2, the complete variable domain reads EPEVTQTPSHQVTQMGQEVILRCVPISNHLYFYWYRQILGQKVEFLVSFYNNEISEKSEIFDDQFSVERPDGSNFTLKIRSTKLEDSAMYFCASSFIDFNTGELFFGEGSRLTVL.

V and J are TRBV11-3 and TRBJ2-3, with 12 nucleotides matching TRBD1. The germline gives CDR1 SGHNT, CDR2 YENEEA. The trim removed 5 bases at V and 5 bases at J, leaving 8 bases unmatched. The CDR3 length is 16 residues. The CDR3 region is CASSLTGTGGRDTQYF. CDR3 nucleotide sequence: TGTGCCAGCAGCCTTACCGGGACAGGGGGCCGAGATACGCAGTATTTT.

V and J are TRBV30 and TRBJ1-2; D gene unclear. CDR3 length: 12 amino acids. Trimming removed 2 bases at V and 7 bases at J, with 11 bases between. Germline V gene data show CDR1 as GTSNPN and CDR2 as SVGIG (reference sequence). The DNA of the CDR3 is TGTGCCTGGAGTCTTGCGAGTGTTGGCTACACCTTC. This translates into CAWSLASVGYTF.

The chain is built from TRBV5-1 and TRBJ2-7; 12 bases fit TRBD2. The CDR3 is made up of 15 amino acids. Losses at the gene ends were 7 bases for V and 2 bases for J; bases not matched to a gene: 7. Germline V gives CDR1 SGHRS, CDR2 YFSETQ. CDR3 sequence (DNA): TGCGCCAGCTCAAGGCTAGCGGGAGGGACCTACGAGCAGTACTTC. It specifies CASSRLAGGTYEQYF. The full variable domain, with the rest looked up from reference TRBV5-1 and TRBJ2-7, is KAGVTQTPRYLIKTRGQQVTLSCSPISGHRSVSWYQQTPGQGLQFLFEYFSETQRNKGNFPGRFSGRQFSNSRSEMNVSTLELGDSALYLCASSRLAGGTYEQYFGPGTRLTVT.

The chain combines TRBV6-1 with TRBJ1-2; possibly TRBD1 for D (5 bases). V gave up 6 bases and J gave up 8 bases, with 22 bases separating them. The length of the CDR3 is 15 residues. Per the germline V gene, CDR1 is MNHNS and CDR2 is SASEGT. In nucleotides, the CDR3 is TGTGCCAGCAGGCAAGAAACGAGGGGAATAGGCGGCTACACCTTC. It yields the protein CASRQETRGIGGYTF.

The chain links TRBV6-1 to TRBJ2-7; D may match TRBD1 or TRBD2 (6 bases each). This CDR3 spans 12 amino acids. The germline gives CDR1 MNHNS, CDR2 SASEGT. Between the trimmed V and J ends, which lost 5 bases and 6 bases, there was a span of 11 bases. CDR3 nucleotides: TGTGCCAGCAGTTGGGGGGCTGGCGAGCAGTACTTC. Amino acids: CASSWGAGEQYF.

The chain uses TRBV29-1 and TRBJ2-1; no reliable D call. Germline V lookup: CDR1 SQVTM, CDR2 ANQGSEA. The V end lost 4 bases, the J end lost 2 bases, and 9 bases lay between the germline ends. CDR3 size: 13 residues. The CDR3 bases are TGCAGCGTTGGAAGGGTACCCTACAATGAGCAGTTCTTC. It yields the protein CSVGRVPYNEQFF.

This clone was picked up one time. The CDR3 nucleotides are TGTGCCAGCAGTTTGGGATGGACAGGGGAGAAAAACACCATATATTTT. This translates into CASSLGWTGEKNTIYF. The V call is TRBV28, the J call TRBJ1-3; TRBD1 aligns across 9 bases. Trimming at V came to 3 bases and at J to 6 bases, leaving 9 bases not matched to a gene. CDR3 length equals 16 residues. Per the germline V gene, CDR1 is MDHEN and CDR2 is SYDVKM.